Here is one TCR beta chain with its context. TCRdb's copy holds only in-frame clones and misses some; the assay was immunoSEQ multiplex PCR. The sample includes over 150,000 clones, 75% to 90% of them seen just once. The sample comes from a study of blood T cell repertoires in COVID-19. Trimming at V came to 6 bases and at J to 6 bases, leaving 5 bases not matched to a gene. Germline V gives CDR1 LNHNV, CDR2 YYDKDF (reference sequence). CDR3 length equals 13 residues. The study drew participants aged about 18 to 89 years from some 23 US areas. Donors in Cohort 3 who had recovered were those with two negative PCRs, healthcare professional clearance, or resolution of their symptoms.

J is TRBJ2-3 and V is TRBV15; 8 bases line up with TRBD1. The clonotype was recovered from a man aged 35 to 55 who had recovered from COVID-19. Sequencing was performed on PBMCs or T cells enriched from blood (not recorded which). CDR3 DNA: TGTGCCACCAGTGGACAGGGTGTCGATACGCAGTATTTT. Translated, it gives CATSGQGVDTQYF.